The 6 T cell receptor beta chains below all came from one sample that was sequenced in a study of blood T cell repertoires in COVID-19. Only in-frame clones appear in the TCRdb table, and some are missing; sequencing was by immunoSEQ multiplex PCR. The table includes under 150,000 clones, about 89% detected once. Specimen: peripheral blood. These receptors originate from a man aged 45 to 65 with active or convalescent COVID-19.

This clone has a handful of counts. V is TRBV28 and J is TRBJ1-2; D is ambiguous. From germline, CDR1 is MDHEN and CDR2 SYDVKM. V was trimmed by 3 bases and J by 4 bases, leaving 9 bases between them. CDR3 length: 13 amino acids. The CDR3 DNA follows: TGTGCCAGCAGTTTGGGGAGAAGCTATGGCTACACCTTC. Translated: CASSLGRSYGYTF.

The CDR3 region is CASSKAGGLDRVNQPQHF. The CDR3 coding sequence is TGTGCCAGCAGCAAAGCAGGAGGGCTCGACAGGGTAAATCAGCCCCAGCATTTT. The chain joins TRBV21-1 to TRBJ1-5; TRBD1 was called by the table and not checked on the DNA. TRBV21-1 corresponds to a pseudogene. This CDR3 spans 18 amino acids.

The genes are TRBV19 and TRBJ1-5, with D maybe TRBD1 (5 bases). This CDR3 is built from 16 residues. V shed 1 base and J shed 0 bases, with 10 bases lying between them. The germline CDR1 and CDR2 sequences are LNHDA and SQIVND (reference sequence). The CDR3 nucleotides are TGTGCCAGTAGTATAGGGGCAGGGTATAGCAATCAGCCCCAGCATTTT. Residues: CASSIGAGYSNQPQHF.

The chain has TRBV7-6 and TRBJ1-5; perhaps TRBD1 as D (6 bases). Germline V gene sequence: CDR1 SGHVS, CDR2 FNYEAQ. The V end lost 1 base, the J end lost 3 bases, and 13 bases lay between the germline ends. The length of the CDR3 is 16 residues. The CDR3 DNA sequence: TGTGCCAGCAGCTTAGGCACCGACAGGACCAATCAGCCCCAGCATTTT. It yields the protein CASSLGTDRTNQPQHF.

This clone has just one count. The chain employs TRBV7-8 and TRBJ1-4, with 10 bases lining up with TRBD1. Per germline, CDR1 SGHVS and CDR2 FQNEAQ. V lost 4 bases, J lost 7 bases, and 3 bases stayed unmatched. CDR3 length: 14 amino acids. CDR3 protein: CASSWTGGSEKLFF. CDR3 DNA sequence: TGTGCCAGCAGCTGGACAGGGGGAAGTGAAAAACTGTTTTTT.

This sequence joins TRBV10-3 and TRBJ2-5; 8 bases are a match to TRBD1. This CDR3 is built from 15 residues. J lost 2 bases, V lost 2 bases, and 4 bases had no gene match. CDR1 is ENHRY, CDR2 SYGVKD, per germline. The CDR3 DNA reads as TGTGCCATCAGTGAGGGGACAGGACGACAAGAGACCCAGTACTTC. Amino acid sequence: CAISEGTGRQETQYF.